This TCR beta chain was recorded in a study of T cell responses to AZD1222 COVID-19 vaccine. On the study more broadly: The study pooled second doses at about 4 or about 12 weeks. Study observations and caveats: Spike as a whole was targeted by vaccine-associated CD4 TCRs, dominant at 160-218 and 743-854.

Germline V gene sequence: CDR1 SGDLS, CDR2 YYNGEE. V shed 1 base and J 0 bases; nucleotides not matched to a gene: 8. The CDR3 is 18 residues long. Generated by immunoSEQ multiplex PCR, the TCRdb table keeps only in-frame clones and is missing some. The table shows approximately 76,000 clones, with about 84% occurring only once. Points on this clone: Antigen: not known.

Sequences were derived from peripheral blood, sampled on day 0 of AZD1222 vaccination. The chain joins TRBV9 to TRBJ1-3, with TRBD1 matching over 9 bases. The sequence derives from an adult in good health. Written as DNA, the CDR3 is TGTGCCAGCAGCGTATCGCCGGGACAGGGTGCCTCTGGAAACACCATATATTTT. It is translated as CASSVSPGQGASGNTIYF.